This T cell receptor beta chain derives from a study of response to subunit inactivated influenza vaccine. TCRdb reprocessed the RT-PCR reads via MiXCR and lists one record per CDR3 protein. Here the sample spans roughly 700,000 distinct CDR3 sequences, approximately 15% being singletons. This clonotype was observed a few times. The antigen is not known. General study results and limits: Few additional T cells are recruited per seasonal influenza vaccination, authors suggested.

The CDR3 covers 15 residues. The V gene's germline CDR1 is MDHEN and CDR2 SYDVKM. Between the trimmed V and J ends, which lost 5 bases and 7 bases, there was a span of 20 bases. The chain couples TRBV28 to TRBJ1-2, with a tentative D call TRBD1 (6 bases). The clonotype originates from a man in his fifties or sixties who received an inactivated influenza vaccine. Sample: PBMCs from blood, taken around two weeks before vaccination. The CDR3 loop is CASSLGAGQVGGYTF. The CDR3 DNA sequence: TGTGCCAGCAGTCTAGGTGCGGGACAAGTTGGTGGCTACACCTTC.